This T cell receptor (beta chain) was recovered during a study of cytomegalovirus exposure and HLA in healthy donors. For the study at large: In a later analysis, the 100 to 150 validation repertoires were reported to have used the same platform as the roughly 610 first-cohort repertoires. Study observations and caveats: Testing in vitro showed a few CMV-associated chains specific for CMV antigens. The majority of TCR sequences were rare, yet some public TCRs appeared in many donors. A list of roughly 160 TCR beta chains associated with cytomegalovirus was given.

The method was immunoSEQ multiplex PCR; TCRdb's version includes in-frame clones alone and lacks a portion of them. Of fewer than 200,000 clones in the sample, approximately 86% were seen once. V trimming: 0 bases; J trimming: 5 bases; junction bases outside the gene matches: 4. Germline V gene sequence: CDR1 ENHRY, CDR2 SYGVKD. The CDR3 spans 15 residues. Notes on this clone: As yet, its antigen is unknown.

The rearrangement uses TRBV10-3 and TRBJ1-5; 7 bases map to TRBD1. Sequencing was performed on PBMCs. The receptor was derived from a woman aged 18-29 years in good health and CMV-seronegative. This chain's CDR3 is CAISESDRAYQPQHF. The CDR3 coding sequence is TGTGCCATCAGTGAGTCCGACAGGGCCTATCAGCCCCAGCATTTT.